This note documents a single TCR beta chain sequence. These data are taken from a study of blood T cell repertoires in COVID-19. In the authors' workflow: Amplification of reference gene primers was used by the study to estimate nucleated cell counts. The method was immunoSEQ multiplex PCR; TCRdb's version includes in-frame clones alone and lacks a portion of them. The V and J calls and clone size were taken over from that table, and D and trimming were inferred from the DNA. The repertoire holds more than 85,000 clones, with 84% as singletons. Sequencing input: peripheral blood. The clonotype comes from a woman between 45 and 60 years old with acute or convalescent COVID-19.

This CDR3 is CATARGGGGDTQYF. CDR3 DNA: TGTGCCACCGCCCGGGGCGGGGGGGGAGATACGCAGTATTTT. The gene calls are TRBV5-4 and TRBJ2-3; TRBD2 matches at 9 bases. The V gene end was trimmed by 9 bases and the J gene end by 5 bases; junction bases not matched to a gene: 10. The length of the CDR3 is 14 residues. Germline CDR1 SGHNT, CDR2 YYREEE (reference sequence).